The 13 T cell receptor beta chains in this list originate from one sample, sequenced in a study of shared clonotypes between healthy human individuals. Clones were read by immunoSEQ multiplex PCR, and TCRdb kept only the in-frame ones, dropping some. The repertoire holds roughly 1.4 million clones, with approximately 98.5% as singletons. Sequenced sample: naive CD4+ T cells sorted from blood. Subset of the sample: CD45RA+ positively selected. These receptor sequences come from a young man in good health.

The CDR3, as DNA: TGTGCCAGCTGGGGCCTCCGCCGGTATGGCTACACCTTC. This translates into CASWGLRRYGYTF. The V call is TRBV28, the J call TRBJ1-2, with TRBD1 as a possible D gene (5 bases). The CDR3 sequence is 13 residues long. CDR1 MDHEN and CDR2 SYDVKM come from the germline V gene. V gave up 8 bases and J gave up 5 bases, with 15 bases separating them.

In DNA form, the CDR3 reads TGTGCCAGCAGCGGAACCGGGACTAGCGGGATACATGAGCAGTTCTTC. Translated, it gives CASSGTGTSGIHEQFF. This sequence joins TRBV9 and TRBJ2-1; 13 bases are a match to TRBD2. CDR3 length: 16 residues. Trimming took 3 bases from V and 8 from J; bases not matched to a gene: 8. The germline V gene encodes CDR1 SGDLS and CDR2 YYNGEE.

This chain connects TRBV11-3 to TRBJ1-1, with D possibly TRBD1 on 6 matching bases. CDR1 and CDR2 (germline): SGHNT, YENEEA. This CDR3 has 14 amino acids. Trimming took off 8 bases at V and 4 bases at J, with 17 bases between the two ends. Here the CDR3 reads CASGDQGLSTEAFF. The CDR3, as DNA: TGTGCCAGCGGTGACCAGGGGCTGAGCACTGAAGCTTTCTTT.

The CDR3 loop reads CASSQSGGSRTDTQYF. The CDR3, as DNA: TGTGCCAGCAGCCAATCTGGCGGGAGCCGCACAGATACGCAGTATTTT. The chain combines TRBV5-4 with TRBJ2-3, with 7 bases matching TRBD2. The length of the CDR3 is 16 residues. Trimming removed 4 bases from V and 1 base from J; junction bases left unmatched: 9. Germline V gene lookup returns CDR1 SGHNT and CDR2 YYREEE (reference sequence).

The chain recombines TRBV7-8 with TRBJ2-2, with no clear D. Germline V CDR1 and CDR2: SGHVS, FQNEAQ. The CDR3 loop spans 12 amino acids. Trimming removed 7 bases at V and 7 bases at J, with 10 bases between. The DNA of the CDR3 is TGTGCCAGCATCCAGGAAAGCGGGGAGCTGTTTTTT. Its translation is CASIQESGELFF.

The rearrangement links TRBV6-1 to TRBJ2-1, with 11 bases fitting TRBD2. The CDR3 length is 20 residues. J lost 0 bases, V lost 1 base, and 11 bases had no gene match. Germline V CDR1 and CDR2: MNHNS, SASEGT. This CDR3 reads CASSEEGSGRARSSYNEQFF. The CDR3 DNA is TGTGCCAGCAGTGAAGAGGGTAGCGGGAGGGCCCGGAGCTCCTACAATGAGCAGTTCTTC.

This chain uses TRBV5-4 with TRBJ2-7; 8 bases align to TRBD1. CDR1 and CDR2 (germline): SGHNT, YYREEE (reference sequence). CDR3 size: 14 residues. V gave up 1 base and J gave up 4 bases; unmatched junction bases: 4. CDR3 sequence: CASSLSRGRYEQYF. In DNA form, the CDR3 reads TGTGCCAGCAGCTTGTCCAGGGGGCGATACGAGCAGTACTTC.

This rearrangement joins TRBV5-1 to TRBJ2-2; a weak D match, TRBD1 (6 bases). The CDR3 loop spans 16 amino acids. The germline V gene has CDR1 SGHRS and CDR2 YFSETQ. Trimming stripped 0 bases from V and 6 bases from J, with 15 bases between. DNA of the CDR3: TGCGCCAGCAGCTTGGCAAGTCAGGGGTCCCCCGGGGAGCTGTTTTTT. It codes for CASSLASQGSPGELFF.

On this clone itself: The same CDR3 can be traced to other DNA sequences in this sample. V gene TRBV20-1 combines with J gene TRBJ1-1; no definite D call. The CDR3 totals 11 residues. V dropped 6 bases and J dropped 3 bases, with 8 bases sitting between them. The germline gives CDR1 DFQATT, CDR2 SNEGSKA (reference sequence). In DNA, the CDR3 is TGCAGTGCCTCACGGGACACTGAAGCTTTCTTT. Translated, it gives CSASRDTEAFF.

This clone turned up a few times. This chain uses TRBV6-5 with TRBJ1-1; D remains ambiguous. V was clipped by 6 bases and J by 1 base, with 3 bases between them. This CDR3 contains 11 residues. In germline, CDR1 is MNHEY, CDR2 SVGAGI. The CDR3 bases are TGTGCCAGCAGGGCGAACACTGAAGCTTTCTTT. It translates to CASRANTEAFF.

This chain connects TRBV18 to TRBJ1-1; 7 bases are shared with TRBD1. Germline CDR1 is KGHSH and CDR2 is LQKENI. The CDR3 is 16 amino acids. The V and J ends lost 3 bases and 1 base, in that order; junction bases with no gene match: 8. CDR3 coding DNA: TGTGCCAGCTCACCTTGGACCGGGACAGAGAACACTGAAGCTTTCTTT. Amino acids: CASSPWTGTENTEAFF.

This chain uses TRBV9 with TRBJ2-1, with 7 bases that match TRBD2. V shed 2 bases and J 9 bases; nucleotides not matched to a gene: 14. The CDR3 contains 16 residues. The germline CDR1 and CDR2 sequences are SGDLS and YYNGEE. CDR3 sequence: CASSVTKGRGLGEQFF. The CDR3 nucleotides are TGTGCCAGCAGCGTCACCAAAGGGAGGGGTTTAGGTGAGCAGTTCTTC.

This chain uses TRBV11-2 with TRBJ1-4, with TRBD1 matching 7 bases. The V and J ends lost 7 bases and 2 bases, in that order; junction bases with no gene match: 7. This CDR3 contains 15 residues. Per germline, CDR1 SGHAT and CDR2 FQNNGV. CDR3 DNA sequence: TGTGCCAGCACCTTTAGGGGGCGCACTAATGAAAAACTGTTTTTT. This codes for CASTFRGRTNEKLFF.